This passage covers 5 T cell receptor beta chains from one sample sequenced in a study of radiotherapy plus CTLA-4 blockade in lung cancer. Clones were read by immunoSEQ multiplex PCR, and TCRdb kept only the in-frame ones, dropping some. The table includes 35,000 or so clones, approximately 85% detected once. The specimen comprised peripheral blood, sampled from a patient treated with radiotherapy plus ipilimumab. Receptors were obtained from a human donor with non-small cell lung cancer who had stable disease on radiotherapy plus ipilimumab.

The rearrangement links TRBV28 to TRBJ2-7, with D possibly being TRBD1 (6 bases). The germline V gene encodes CDR1 MDHEN and CDR2 SYDVKM. Trimming cost V 7 bases and J 6 bases, with 19 bases left between them. The CDR3 extends over 14 amino acids. The CDR3: CASNLIQGDREQYF. As DNA, the CDR3 is TGTGCCAGCAACCTTATACAGGGAGATCGCGAGCAGTACTTC.

The CDR3 nucleotides read TGCGCCAGCAGCCAGACGATGACCCTGGGGCCTAGCTCCTACGAGCAGTACTTC. Its translation is CASSQTMTLGPSSYEQYF. V is TRBV4-1 and J is TRBJ2-7; D might be TRBD1 (5 bases). This CDR3 has 18 amino acids. In germline, CDR1 is MGHRA, CDR2 YSYEKL. V gave up 3 bases and J gave up 0 bases, with 21 bases separating them.

This clone was seen a single time. The chain carries TRBV4-1 and TRBJ2-3, with 8 bases aligning to TRBD2. The V segment lost 4 bases and the J segment 3 bases; nucleotides outside the gene matches: 12. Germline V gives CDR1 MGHRA, CDR2 YSYEKL. The length of the CDR3 is 17 residues. The CDR3 loop is CASSRLAPPIATDTQYF. Here the CDR3 DNA reads TGCGCCAGCAGCCGACTAGCGCCTCCAATCGCGACAGATACGCAGTATTTT.

The J gene is TRBJ1-1, the V gene TRBV19; possible D gene TRBD1, 5 bases. Looked up from germline, CDR1 is LNHDA and CDR2 is SQIVND (reference sequence). Trimming left V 3 bases short and J 6 bases short, with 11 bases between. The CDR3 sequence is 13 residues long. The DNA for the CDR3 is TGTGCCAGTAGTATTATGGTGGGGCCTGAAGCTTTCTTT. Its protein is CASSIMVGPEAFF.

The chain has TRBV6-6 and TRBJ2-2; D is possibly TRBD2 (6 bases). The germline V and J ends were trimmed by 2 bases and 3 bases, with 13 bases remaining between them. CDR1 and CDR2 from the germline V gene are MNHNY and SVGAGI (reference sequence). The CDR3 is made up of 16 amino acids. The CDR3 nucleotides are TGTGCCAGCAGTTACCGTGGGAGGTTCGACACCGGGGAGCTGTTTTTT. Its protein is CASSYRGRFDTGELFF.